These T cell receptor beta chains were read from a single sample in a study of T cell repertoires in cytomegalovirus infection. TCRdb re-derived calls from the reads in MiXCR, one entry per CDR3 protein. The table shows roughly 180,000 distinct CDR3 sequences, with 20% to 25% occurring only once. No cognate antigen is known for these TCRs. The sequencing used CD8+ T cells from cultured PBMCs, collected from culture after CMV antigen stimulation. These receptors were collected from a human donor in good health (CMV status not recorded). Some clones in this sample may be carry-over from other donors' samples. The CDR3 runs from the conserved cysteine through the conserved F or W. The order of the fields is V gene, clone size, J gene, D gene, CDR3 protein, CDR3 DNA. D genes are given only for firm matches. Rows give clone size only sometimes, using once, few, many, or a class for an expanded clone.

TRBV6-5,medium-sized,TRBJ1-2,-,CASSYSIVSPGRLYGYTF,TGTGCCAGCAGTTACTCGATTGTCTCCCCGGGGCGGCTCTATGGCTACACCTTC
TRBV4-1,-,TRBJ1-1,-,CASSQDDSTEAFF,TGTGCCAGCAGCCAAGACGACAGCACTGAAGCTTTCTTT
TRBV7-2,few,TRBJ1-3,-,CASSYYSGNTIYF,TGTGCCAGCAGCTACTACTCTGGAAACACCATATATTTT
TRBV28,few,TRBJ2-7,-,CASSPLARSSYEQYF,TGTGCCAGCAGTCCTCTAGCGCGAAGCTCCTACGAGCAGTACTTC
TRBV5-4,few,TRBJ1-1,-,CASSVIWGDTEAFF,TGTGCCAGCAGCGTCATATGGGGGGACACTGAAGCTTTCTTT
TRBV4-3,few,TRBJ1-1,-,CASSLNYDREAFF,TGCGCCAGCAGCCTGAACTACGACAGGGAAGCTTTCTTT
TRBV7-2,-,TRBJ1-2,-,CASIPDLGQSNYGYTF,TGTGCCAGCATCCCCGACCTTGGACAGTCTAACTATGGCTACACCTTC
TRBV7-9,-,TRBJ2-7,-,CASSPPQSSYEQYF,TGTGCCAGCAGTCCCCCCCAGAGCTCCTACGAGCAGTACTTC
TRBV7-2,few,TRBJ2-2,TRBD1,CASSLRLLNRGRYTGELFF,TGTGCCAGCAGCTTACGCCTCTTGAACAGGGGGCGATACACCGGGGAGCTGTTTTTT
TRBV11-2,-,TRBJ2-7,-,CASSLDLGTTYEQYF,TGTGCCAGCAGCTTAGATCTCGGGACAACCTACGAGCAGTACTTC
TRBV3-1,few,TRBJ2-1,-,CASSQDWRIYEQFF,TGTGCCAGCAGCCAAGATTGGAGGATCTATGAGCAGTTCTTC
TRBV12-3/TRBV12-4,-,TRBJ1-1,-,CASKPGQNTEAFF,TGTGCCAGCAAGCCGGGACAGAACACTGAAGCTTTCTTT
TRBV7-9,-,TRBJ1-2,-,CASSLPTGLHGYTF,TGTGCCAGCAGCCTCCCGACCGGTCTTCATGGCTACACCTTC
TRBV12-5,few,TRBJ2-1,-,CASAGAANEQFF,TGTGCTAGTGCGGGTGCGGCCAATGAGCAGTTCTTC
TRBV7-2,few,TRBJ1-4,-,CASSLGTGITNEKLFF,TGTGCCAGCAGCTTAGGAACAGGGATCACTAATGAAAAACTGTTTTTT
TRBV20-1,-,TRBJ2-7,TRBD2,CSAWEGQVGYEQYF,TGCAGTGCTTGGGAGGGGCAGGTGGGCTACGAGCAGTACTTC
TRBV2,-,TRBJ2-1,TRBD2,CATPNGGSPSNEQFF,TGTGCCACCCCCAACGGGGGGTCTCCCTCCAATGAGCAGTTCTTC
TRBV25-1,few,TRBJ1-2,-,CASTSDPNGYTF,TGTGCCAGCACCTCGGACCCGAATGGCTACACCTTC
TRBV9,few,TRBJ1-2,TRBD1,CASSAGQGRFGGYTF,TGTGCCAGCAGCGCCGGACAGGGGCGCTTTGGGGGCTACACCTTC
TRBV2,few,TRBJ1-5,-,CASRTGGVGDQPQHF,TGTGCCAGCAGAACGGGAGGAGTGGGCGATCAGCCCCAGCATTTT
TRBV28,few,TRBJ1-6,TRBD1,CASSTGQGNSPLHF,TGTGCCAGCAGCACCGGACAGGGAAATTCACCCCTCCACTTT
TRBV4-1,-,TRBJ2-5,-,CASSQEYTGAETQYF,TGCGCCAGCAGCCAAGAATATACGGGGGCGGAGACCCAGTACTTC
TRBV11-1,-,TRBJ2-1,-,CASSLWTVPYNEQFF,TGTGCCAGCAGCTTATGGACAGTACCCTACAATGAGCAGTTCTTC
TRBV7-3,many,TRBJ2-3,-,CASSLKVRDEQYF,TGTGCCAGCAGCTTAAAGGTCAGGGACGAGCAGTATTTT
TRBV27,few,TRBJ2-2,-,CASSLQGSNTGELFF,TGTGCCAGCAGCCTTCAGGGGTCTAACACCGGGGAGCTGTTTTTT
TRBV5-4,-,TRBJ1-2,TRBD1,CASSLPDREPYGYTF,TGTGCCAGCAGCTTGCCCGACAGGGAACCCTATGGCTACACCTTC
TRBV20-1,-,TRBJ2-1,-,CSASWQGPYNEQFF,TGCAGTGCTAGTTGGCAGGGGCCCTACAATGAGCAGTTCTTC
TRBV27,few,TRBJ2-7,-,CASRGYTGTYEQYF,TGTGCCAGCAGGGGATACACAGGGACCTACGAGCAGTACTTC
TRBV12-3/TRBV12-4,few,TRBJ2-7,TRBD1,CASSSPGTGPVEQYF,TGTGCCAGCAGTTCCCCCGGGACAGGGCCAGTCGAGCAGTACTTC
TRBV7-9,-,TRBJ2-7,-,CASSLKSPYEQYF,TGTGCCAGCAGCTTGAAAAGTCCCTACGAGCAGTACTTC